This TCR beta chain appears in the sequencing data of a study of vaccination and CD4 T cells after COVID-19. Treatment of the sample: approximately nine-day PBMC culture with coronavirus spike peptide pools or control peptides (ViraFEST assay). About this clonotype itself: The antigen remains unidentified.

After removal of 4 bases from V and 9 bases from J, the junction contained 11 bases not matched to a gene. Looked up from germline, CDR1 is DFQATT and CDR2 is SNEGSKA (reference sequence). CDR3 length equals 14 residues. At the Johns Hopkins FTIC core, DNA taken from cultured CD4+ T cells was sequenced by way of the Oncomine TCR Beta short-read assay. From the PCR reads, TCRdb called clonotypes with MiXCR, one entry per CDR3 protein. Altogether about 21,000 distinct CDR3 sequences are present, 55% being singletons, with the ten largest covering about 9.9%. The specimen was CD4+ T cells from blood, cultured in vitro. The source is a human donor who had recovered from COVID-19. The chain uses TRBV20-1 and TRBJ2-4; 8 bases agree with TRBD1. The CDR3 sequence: CSAIKGQEGGIQYF. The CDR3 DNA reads TGCAGTGCTATTAAGGGACAGGAGGGGGGCATTCAGTACTTC.